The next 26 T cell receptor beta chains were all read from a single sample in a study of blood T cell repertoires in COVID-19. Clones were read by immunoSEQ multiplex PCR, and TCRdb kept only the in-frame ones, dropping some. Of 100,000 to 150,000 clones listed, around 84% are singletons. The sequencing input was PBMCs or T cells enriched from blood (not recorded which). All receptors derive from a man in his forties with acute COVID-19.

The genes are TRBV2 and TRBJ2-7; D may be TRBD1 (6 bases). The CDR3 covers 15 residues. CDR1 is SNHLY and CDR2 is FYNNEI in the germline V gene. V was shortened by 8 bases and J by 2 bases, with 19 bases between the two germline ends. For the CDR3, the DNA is TGTGCCAGCGTGGTGGACAGACTAAAGGCCTACGAGCAGTACTTC. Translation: CASVVDRLKAYEQYF. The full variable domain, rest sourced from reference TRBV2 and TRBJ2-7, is EPEVTQTPSHQVTQMGQEVILRCVPISNHLYFYWYRQILGQKVEFLVSFYNNEISEKSEIFDDQFSVERPDGSNFTLKIRSTKLEDSAMYFCASVVDRLKAYEQYFGPGTRLTVT.

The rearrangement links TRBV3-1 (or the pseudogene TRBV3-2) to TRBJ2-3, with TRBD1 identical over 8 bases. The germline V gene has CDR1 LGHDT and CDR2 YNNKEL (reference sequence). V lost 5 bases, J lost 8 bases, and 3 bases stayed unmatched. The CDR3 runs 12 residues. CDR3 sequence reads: CASSMTGATQYF. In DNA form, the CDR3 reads TGTGCCAGCAGCATGACAGGGGCTACGCAGTATTTT.

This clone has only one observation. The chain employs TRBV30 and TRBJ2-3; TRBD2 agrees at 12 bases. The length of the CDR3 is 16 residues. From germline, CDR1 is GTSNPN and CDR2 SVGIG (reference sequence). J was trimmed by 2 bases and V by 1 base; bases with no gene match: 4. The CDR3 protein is CAWSGASGGATDTQYF. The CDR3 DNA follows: TGTGCCTGGAGTGGGGCTAGCGGGGGGGCCACAGATACGCAGTATTTT.

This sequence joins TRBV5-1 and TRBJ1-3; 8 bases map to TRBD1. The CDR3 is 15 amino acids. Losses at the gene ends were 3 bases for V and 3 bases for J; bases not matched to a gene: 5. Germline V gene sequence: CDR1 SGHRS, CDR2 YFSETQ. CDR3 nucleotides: TGCGCCAGCAGCTCCGGACAGGGCCTTGGAAACACCATATATTTT. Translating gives CASSSGQGLGNTIYF. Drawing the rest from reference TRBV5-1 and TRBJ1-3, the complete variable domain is KAGVTQTPRYLIKTRGQQVTLSCSPISGHRSVSWYQQTPGQGLQFLFEYFSETQRNKGNFPGRFSGRQFSNSRSEMNVSTLELGDSALYLCASSSGQGLGNTIYFGEGSWLTVV.

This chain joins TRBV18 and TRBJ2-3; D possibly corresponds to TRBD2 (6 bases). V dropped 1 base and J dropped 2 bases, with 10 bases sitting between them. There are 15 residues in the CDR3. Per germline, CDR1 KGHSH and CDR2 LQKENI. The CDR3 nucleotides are TGTGCCAGCTCACCACAGGAGGGATACACAGATACGCAGTATTTT. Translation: CASSPQEGYTDTQYF.

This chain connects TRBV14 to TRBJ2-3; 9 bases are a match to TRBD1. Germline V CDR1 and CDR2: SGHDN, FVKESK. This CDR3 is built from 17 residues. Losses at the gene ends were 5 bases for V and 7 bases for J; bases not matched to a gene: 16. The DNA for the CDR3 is TGTGCCAGCAGCTCTCGACAGGGGGATAAGAGAATACATACGCAGTATTTT. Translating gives CASSSRQGDKRIHTQYF. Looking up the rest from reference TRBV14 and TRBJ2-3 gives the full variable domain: EAGVTQFPSHSVIEKGQTVTLRCDPISGHDNLYWYRRVMGKEIKFLLHFVKESKQDESGMPNNRFLAERTGGTYSTLKVQPAELEDSGVYFCASSSRQGDKRIHTQYFGPGTRLTVL.

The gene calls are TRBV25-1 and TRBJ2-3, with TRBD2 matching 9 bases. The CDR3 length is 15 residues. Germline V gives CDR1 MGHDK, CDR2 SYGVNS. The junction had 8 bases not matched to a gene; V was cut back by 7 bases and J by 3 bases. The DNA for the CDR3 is TGTGCCAGCACCCGGACTAGCGAGATGACAGATACGCAGTATTTT. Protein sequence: CASTRTSEMTDTQYF. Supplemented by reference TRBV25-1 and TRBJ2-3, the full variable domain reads EADIYQTPRYLVIGTGKKITLECSQTMGHDKMYWYQQDPGMELHLIHYSYGVNSTEKGDLSSESTVSRIRTEHFPLTLESARPSHTSQYLCASTRTSEMTDTQYFGPGTRLTVL.

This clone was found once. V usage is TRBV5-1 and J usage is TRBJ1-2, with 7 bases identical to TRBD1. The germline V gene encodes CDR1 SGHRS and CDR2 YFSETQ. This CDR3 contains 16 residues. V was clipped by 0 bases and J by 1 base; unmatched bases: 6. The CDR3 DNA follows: TGCGCCAGCAGCTTGGATACCTACAGGGGTAACTATGGCTACACCTTC. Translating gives CASSLDTYRGNYGYTF.

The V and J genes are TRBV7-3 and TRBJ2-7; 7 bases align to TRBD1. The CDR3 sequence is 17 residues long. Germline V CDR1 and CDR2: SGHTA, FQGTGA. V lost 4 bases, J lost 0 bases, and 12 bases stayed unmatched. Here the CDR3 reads CASSSTGQCFSSYEQYF. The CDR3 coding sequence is TGTGCCAGCAGCTCCACGGGACAGTGCTTCAGCTCCTACGAGCAGTACTTC.

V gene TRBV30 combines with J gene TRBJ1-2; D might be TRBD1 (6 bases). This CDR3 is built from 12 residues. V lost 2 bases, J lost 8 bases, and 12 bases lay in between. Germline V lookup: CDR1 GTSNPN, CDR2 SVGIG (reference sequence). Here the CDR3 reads CAWSRGLGGYTF. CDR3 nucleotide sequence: TGTGCCTGGAGTAGGGGGTTGGGGGGCTACACCTTC.

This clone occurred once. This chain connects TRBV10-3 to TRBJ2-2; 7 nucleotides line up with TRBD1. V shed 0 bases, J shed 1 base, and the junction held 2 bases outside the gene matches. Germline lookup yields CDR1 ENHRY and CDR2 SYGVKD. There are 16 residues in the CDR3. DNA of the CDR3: TGTGCCATCAGTGAGTCGGGACAGCAGAACACCGGGGAGCTGTTTTTT. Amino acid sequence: CAISESGQQNTGELFF.

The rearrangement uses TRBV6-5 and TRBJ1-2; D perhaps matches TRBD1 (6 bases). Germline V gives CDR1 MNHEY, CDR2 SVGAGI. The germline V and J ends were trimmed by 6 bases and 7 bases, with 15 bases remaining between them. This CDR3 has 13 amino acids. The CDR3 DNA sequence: TGTGCCAGCAGGGACCCAGGGGTATCTGGCTACACCTTC. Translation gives CASRDPGVSGYTF.

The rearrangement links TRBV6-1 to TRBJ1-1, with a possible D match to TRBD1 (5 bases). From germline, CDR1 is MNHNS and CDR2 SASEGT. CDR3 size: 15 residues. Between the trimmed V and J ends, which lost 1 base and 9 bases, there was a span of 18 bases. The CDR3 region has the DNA TGTGCCAGCAGTGAAGGCCCTCAGGGATGGGTGAAAGCTTTCTTT. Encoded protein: CASSEGPQGWVKAFF.

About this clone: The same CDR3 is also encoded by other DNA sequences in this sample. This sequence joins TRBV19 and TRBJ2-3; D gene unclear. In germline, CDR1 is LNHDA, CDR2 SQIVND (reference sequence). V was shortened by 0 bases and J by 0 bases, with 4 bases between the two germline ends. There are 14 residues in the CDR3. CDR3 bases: TGTGCCAGTAGTATAGACCCAAGCACAGATACGCAGTATTTT. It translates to CASSIDPSTDTQYF. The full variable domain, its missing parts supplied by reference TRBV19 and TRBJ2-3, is DGGITQSPKYLFRKEGQNVTLSCEQNLNHDAMYWYRQDPGQGLRLIYYSQIVNDFQKGDIAEGYSVSREKKESFPLTVTSAQKNPTAFYLCASSIDPSTDTQYFGPGTRLTVL.

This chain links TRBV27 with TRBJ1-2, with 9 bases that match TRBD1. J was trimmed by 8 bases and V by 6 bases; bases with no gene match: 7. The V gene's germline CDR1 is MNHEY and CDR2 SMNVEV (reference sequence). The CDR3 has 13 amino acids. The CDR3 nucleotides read TGTGCCAGCAGGATCACAGGGGGCGAGGGCTACACCTTC. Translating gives CASRITGGEGYTF.

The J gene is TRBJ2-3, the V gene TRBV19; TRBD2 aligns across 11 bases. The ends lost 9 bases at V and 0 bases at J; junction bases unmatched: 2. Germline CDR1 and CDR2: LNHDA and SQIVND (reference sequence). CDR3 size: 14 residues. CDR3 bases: TGTGCCAGACGGACTAGCGGGAGCACAGATACGCAGTATTTT. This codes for CARRTSGSTDTQYF.

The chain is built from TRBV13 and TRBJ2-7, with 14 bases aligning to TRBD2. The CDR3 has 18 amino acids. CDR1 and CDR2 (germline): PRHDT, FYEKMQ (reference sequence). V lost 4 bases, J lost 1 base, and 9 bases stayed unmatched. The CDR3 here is CASSSWTSGGSFSYEQYF. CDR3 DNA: TGTGCCAGCAGCTCCTGGACTAGCGGGGGGTCATTTTCCTACGAGCAGTACTTC.

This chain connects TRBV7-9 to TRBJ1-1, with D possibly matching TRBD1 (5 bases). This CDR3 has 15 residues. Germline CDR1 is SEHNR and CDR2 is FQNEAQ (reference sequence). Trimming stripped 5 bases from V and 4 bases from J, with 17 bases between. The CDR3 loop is CASSQELGGRTEAFF. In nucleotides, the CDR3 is TGTGCCAGCAGCCAGGAGTTGGGGGGTCGCACTGAAGCTTTCTTT.

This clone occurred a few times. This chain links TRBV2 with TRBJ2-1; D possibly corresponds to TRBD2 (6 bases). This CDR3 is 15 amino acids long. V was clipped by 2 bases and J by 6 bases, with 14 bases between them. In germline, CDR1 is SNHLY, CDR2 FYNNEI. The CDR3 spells CASSERETPVNEQFF. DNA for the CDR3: TGTGCCAGCAGTGAACGGGAGACCCCCGTCAATGAGCAGTTCTTC.

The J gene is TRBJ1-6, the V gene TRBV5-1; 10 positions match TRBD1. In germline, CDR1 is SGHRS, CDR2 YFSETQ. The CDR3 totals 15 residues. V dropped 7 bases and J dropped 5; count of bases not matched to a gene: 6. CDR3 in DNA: TGCGCCAGCCAGACAGGGGGCACTAATAATTCACCCCTCCACTTT. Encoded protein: CASQTGGTNNSPLHF.

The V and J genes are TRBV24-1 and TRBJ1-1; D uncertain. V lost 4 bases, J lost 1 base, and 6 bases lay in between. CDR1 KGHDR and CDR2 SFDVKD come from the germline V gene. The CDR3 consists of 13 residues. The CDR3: CATSDNWNTEAFF. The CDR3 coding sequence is TGTGCCACCAGTGACAACTGGAACACTGAAGCTTTCTTT.

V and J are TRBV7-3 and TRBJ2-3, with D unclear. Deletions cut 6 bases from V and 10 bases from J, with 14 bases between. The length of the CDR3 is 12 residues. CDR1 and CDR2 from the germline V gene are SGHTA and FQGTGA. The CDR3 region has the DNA TGTGCCAGCAGTCTCTTATCCGGTGCGCAGTATTTT. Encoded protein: CASSLLSGAQYF.

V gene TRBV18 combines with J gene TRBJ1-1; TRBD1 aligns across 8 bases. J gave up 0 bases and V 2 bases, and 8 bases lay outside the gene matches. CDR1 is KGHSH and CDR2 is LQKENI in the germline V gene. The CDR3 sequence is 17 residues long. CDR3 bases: TGTGCCAGCTCACCATCCGGACAGGGCGGGATGAACACTGAAGCTTTCTTT. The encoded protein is CASSPSGQGGMNTEAFF.

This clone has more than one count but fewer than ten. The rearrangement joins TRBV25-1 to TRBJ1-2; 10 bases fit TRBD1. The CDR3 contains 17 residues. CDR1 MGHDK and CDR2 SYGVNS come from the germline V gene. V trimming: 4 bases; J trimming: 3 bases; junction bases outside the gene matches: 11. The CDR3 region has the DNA TGTGCCAGCAGTGGAGCCCTTGACAGGGGGCGTTACTATGGCTACACCTTC. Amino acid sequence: CASSGALDRGRYYGYTF.

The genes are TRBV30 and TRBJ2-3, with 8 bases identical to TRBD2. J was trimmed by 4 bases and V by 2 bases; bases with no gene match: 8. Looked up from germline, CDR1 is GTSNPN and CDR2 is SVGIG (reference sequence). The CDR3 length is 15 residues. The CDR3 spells CAWSNGGASPDTQYF. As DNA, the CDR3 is TGTGCCTGGAGTAACGGGGGGGCGTCCCCAGATACGCAGTATTTT.

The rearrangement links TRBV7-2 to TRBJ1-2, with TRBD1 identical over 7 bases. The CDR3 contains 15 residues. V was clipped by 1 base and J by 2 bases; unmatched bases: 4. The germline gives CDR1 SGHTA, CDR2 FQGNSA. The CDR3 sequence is CASSLGGQDNYGYTF. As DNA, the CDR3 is TGTGCCAGCAGCTTAGGAGGACAGGACAACTATGGCTACACCTTC.